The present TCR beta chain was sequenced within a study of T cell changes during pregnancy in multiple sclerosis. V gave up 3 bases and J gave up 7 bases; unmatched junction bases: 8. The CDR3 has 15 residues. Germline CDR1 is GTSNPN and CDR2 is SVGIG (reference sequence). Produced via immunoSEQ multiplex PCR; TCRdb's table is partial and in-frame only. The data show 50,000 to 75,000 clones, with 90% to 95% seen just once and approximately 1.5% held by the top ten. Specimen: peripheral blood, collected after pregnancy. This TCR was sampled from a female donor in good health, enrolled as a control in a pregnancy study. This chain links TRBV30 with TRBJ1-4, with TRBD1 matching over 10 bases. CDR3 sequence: CAWRRQGALGEKLFF. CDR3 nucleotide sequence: TGTGCCTGGAGGAGACAGGGGGCGCTTGGTGAAAAACTGTTTTTT.